This T cell receptor beta chain was retrieved from a study of blood T cells in healthy people across ages. Next came a second PCR, run for roughly 6 to 11 cycles, which used a sample-barcoded 5' primer along with a J-beta primer mix. Each cDNA molecule was tagged by a template-switch adaptor with 12 random nucleotides. TCRdb reprocessed the 5' RACE reads with MiXCR, giving one entry per CDR3 protein. The sample has over 700,000 distinct CDR3 sequences; roughly 53% are singletons. This CDR3 comprises 18 residues. The V end lost 0 bases, the J end lost 9 bases, and 25 bases lay between the germline ends. Germline-derived CDR1 and CDR2 are SGDLS and YYNGEE. As for this clonotype: What it recognizes is unknown.

RNA extraction gave at least 6 micrograms of total RNA per sample. Study-level results: Older age went with lower TCR beta diversity per million T cells, in a roughly linear way.

This sequence was found in a man older than 75 in good health. This sequence joins TRBV9 and TRBJ2-1; no definite D call. The sample consisted of blood. The CDR3 bases are TGTGCCAGCAGCGTAGAGGAGCCGCCTAGGCTGAATAAACGTGAGCAGTTCTTC. Protein: CASSVEEPPRLNKREQFF.